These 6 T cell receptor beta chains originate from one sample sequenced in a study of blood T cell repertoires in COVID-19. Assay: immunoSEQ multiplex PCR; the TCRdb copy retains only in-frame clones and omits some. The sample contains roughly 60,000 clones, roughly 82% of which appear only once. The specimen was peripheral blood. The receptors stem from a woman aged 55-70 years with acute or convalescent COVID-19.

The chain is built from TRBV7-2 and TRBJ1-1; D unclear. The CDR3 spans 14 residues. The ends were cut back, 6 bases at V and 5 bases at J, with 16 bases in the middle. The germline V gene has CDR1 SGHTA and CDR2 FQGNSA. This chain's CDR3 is CASRRQMGETEAFF. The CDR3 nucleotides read TGTGCCAGCAGGAGACAAATGGGAGAAACTGAAGCTTTCTTT. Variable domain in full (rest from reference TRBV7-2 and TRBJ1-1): GAGVSQSPSNKVTEKGKDVELRCDPISGHTALYWYRQSLGQGLEFLIYFQGNSAPDKSGLPSDRFSAERTGGSVSTLTIQRTQQEDSAVYLCASRRQMGETEAFFGQGTRLTVV.

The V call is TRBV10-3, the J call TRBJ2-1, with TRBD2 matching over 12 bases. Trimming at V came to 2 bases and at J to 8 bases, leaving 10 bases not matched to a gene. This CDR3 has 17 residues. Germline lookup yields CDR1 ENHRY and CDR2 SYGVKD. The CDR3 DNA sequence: TGTGCCATCAGTGAGCCGCTACTAGCGGGGGGCAGAGATGAGCAGTTCTTC. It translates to CAISEPLLAGGRDEQFF.

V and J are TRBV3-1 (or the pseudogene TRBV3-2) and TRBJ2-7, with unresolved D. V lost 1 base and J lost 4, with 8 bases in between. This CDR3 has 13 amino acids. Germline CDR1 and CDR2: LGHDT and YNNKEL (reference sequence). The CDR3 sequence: CASSQGYSYEQYF. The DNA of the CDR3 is TGTGCCAGCAGCCAAGGCTATTCGTACGAGCAGTACTTC.

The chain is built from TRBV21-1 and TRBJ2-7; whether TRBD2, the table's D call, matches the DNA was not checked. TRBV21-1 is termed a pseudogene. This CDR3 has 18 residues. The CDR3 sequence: CASNKGLAGAHFSYEQYF. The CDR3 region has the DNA TGTGCCAGCAACAAAGGACTAGCGGGGGCCCATTTCTCCTACGAGCAGTACTTC.

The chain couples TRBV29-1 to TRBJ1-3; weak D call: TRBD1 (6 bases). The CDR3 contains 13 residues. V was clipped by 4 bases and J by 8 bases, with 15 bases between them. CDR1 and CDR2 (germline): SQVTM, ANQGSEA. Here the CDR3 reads CSVGSGGQDTIYF. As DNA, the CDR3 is TGCAGCGTTGGTTCGGGGGGGCAAGACACCATATATTTT.

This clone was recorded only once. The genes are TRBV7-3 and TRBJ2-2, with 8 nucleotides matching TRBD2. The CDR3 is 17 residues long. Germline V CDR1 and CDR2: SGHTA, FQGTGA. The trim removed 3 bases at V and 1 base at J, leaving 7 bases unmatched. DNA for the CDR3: TGTGCCAGCAGCTTCCGGGCGGGGGGCCGGAACACCGGGGAGCTGTTTTTT. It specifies CASSFRAGGRNTGELFF.